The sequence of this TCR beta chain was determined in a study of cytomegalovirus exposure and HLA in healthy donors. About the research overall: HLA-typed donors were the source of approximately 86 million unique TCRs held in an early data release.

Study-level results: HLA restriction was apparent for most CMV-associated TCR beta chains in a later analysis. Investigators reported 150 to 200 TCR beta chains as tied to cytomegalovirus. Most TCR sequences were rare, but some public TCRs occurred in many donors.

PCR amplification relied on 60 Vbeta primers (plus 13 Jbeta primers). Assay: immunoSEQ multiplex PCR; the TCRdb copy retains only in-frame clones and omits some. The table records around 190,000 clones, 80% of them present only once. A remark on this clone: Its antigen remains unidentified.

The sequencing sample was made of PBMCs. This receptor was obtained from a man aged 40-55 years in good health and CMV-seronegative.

CDR3 DNA: TGTGCCACCAACCCCAGGCAGAATGAAGCTTTCTTT. This translates into CATNPRQNEAFF. This rearrangement joins TRBV6-1 to TRBJ1-1; no clear D gene. The CDR3 runs to 12 residues. Germline V CDR1 and CDR2: MNHNS, SASEGT. V lost 10 bases to trimming and J lost 7 bases, with 16 bases between them.